This T cell receptor (beta chain) was captured by sequencing in a study of T cells in Graves' hyperthyroidism and ophthalmopathy. In its sample, this clonotype was seen many times. Over 18 months, lack of ophthalmopathy progression marked Graves' hyperthyroidism as stable. Diagnoses used clinical symptoms, serum thyroxine and TRAb, thyroid ultrasound and orbital computed tomography. Each 10 ml fresh peripheral blood draw supplied the PBMCs. The CDR3 consists of 15 residues. CDR1 and CDR2 from the germline V gene are DFQATT and SNEGSKA (reference sequence). V shed 3 bases, J shed 8 bases, and the junction held 8 bases outside the gene matches. RNA transcripts were the template for amplifying TCR beta CDR3 regions. The HTBI primer set drove a first-round RT-PCR of the TCR CDR3. TCRdb re-called the multiplex PCR reads through MiXCR, storing one row per CDR3 protein. Of about 400,000 distinct CDR3 sequences in the sample, around 15% are singletons; the top ten hold 5.3%.

The source is a young woman with Graves' hyperthyroidism. The sequenced sample was blood. This sequence joins TRBV20-1 and TRBJ2-1, with 12 bases lining up with TRBD1. The CDR3 region is CSASNRDRGQDEQFF. DNA for the CDR3: TGCAGTGCTAGTAACCGGGACAGGGGGCAGGATGAGCAGTTCTTC.